Following are 30 T cell receptor beta chains from one sample sequenced in a study of technical replicates of blood from a few donors. Method: immunoSEQ multiplex PCR; TCRdb's copy keeps in-frame clones and lacks some. The sample lists 70,000 to 85,000 clones; roughly 97% were seen once. Sequences were obtained from T cells isolated from PBMCs. Every receptor here comes from a human donor in good health.

The chain is built from TRBV18 and TRBJ2-7; 7 bases align to TRBD2. Germline V gene data show CDR1 as KGHSH and CDR2 as LQKENI. This CDR3 has 13 residues. The trim removed 3 bases at V and 6 bases at J, leaving 5 bases unmatched. CDR3 DNA sequence: TGTGCCAGCTCACCCGGGACTACTTTCGAGCAGTACTTC. Protein: CASSPGTTFEQYF.

The chain employs TRBV7-9 and TRBJ2-3; 8 bases map to TRBD2. The CDR3 is made up of 18 amino acids. Germline CDR1 reads SEHNR; CDR2 reads FQNEAQ (reference sequence). The V segment lost 5 bases and the J segment 4 bases; nucleotides outside the gene matches: 17. The CDR3 nucleotides are TGTGCCAGCAGCCCGGTCACCTCGGGACTAGTGATTGCAGATACGCAGTATTTT. Encoded protein: CASSPVTSGLVIADTQYF.

V usage is TRBV6-1 and J usage is TRBJ2-5, with TRBD2 identical over 12 bases. Germline V gene sequence: CDR1 MNHNS, CDR2 SASEGT. The CDR3 extends over 14 amino acids. J lost 5 bases, V lost 7 bases, and 5 bases had no gene match. CDR3 bases: TGTGCCAGCATATTCGGGACTAGCGGGGAGACCCAGTACTTC. Residues: CASIFGTSGETQYF.

The chain recombines TRBV2 with TRBJ2-1, with 8 nucleotides matching TRBD2. CDR1 is SNHLY, CDR2 FYNNEI, per germline. After removal of 8 bases from V and 0 bases from J, the junction contained 12 bases not matched to a gene. CDR3 size: 17 residues. The CDR3: CASASGAGELSYNEQFF. DNA for the CDR3: TGTGCCAGCGCGAGCGGAGCGGGGGAGCTCTCCTACAATGAGCAGTTCTTC.

This chain connects TRBV5-5 to TRBJ2-3; D is perhaps TRBD1 (5 bases). Germline assignment: CDR1 SGHKS and CDR2 YYEKEE (reference sequence). This CDR3 has 15 amino acids. The V end lost 0 bases, the J end lost 0 bases, and 8 bases lay between the germline ends. This CDR3 is CASSLGAGSTDTQYF. CDR3 nucleotides: TGTGCCAGCAGCTTGGGCGCAGGGAGCACAGATACGCAGTATTTT.

V usage is TRBV15 and J usage is TRBJ1-1, with unresolved D. From germline, CDR1 is LNHNV and CDR2 YYDKDF (reference sequence). The CDR3 loop spans 14 amino acids. The V end was cut by 1 base, the J end by 2 bases, with 8 bases between. CDR3 sequence: CATSRGTLNTEAFF. CDR3 DNA: TGTGCCACCAGCAGAGGTACCCTAAACACTGAAGCTTTCTTT.

The chain has TRBV6-1 and TRBJ2-2; tentatively, D is TRBD1 or TRBD2 (5 bases each). With 5 bases removed from V and 4 bases from J, the gap between germline ends came to 17 bases. CDR1 MNHNS and CDR2 SASEGT come from the germline V gene. The CDR3 is made up of 16 amino acids. The DNA for the CDR3 is TGTGCCAGCAGTCAAGGGGTAGCCCGGGGCACCGGGGAGCTGTTTTTT. It encodes CASSQGVARGTGELFF.

J is TRBJ2-2 and V is TRBV14; tentative D call: TRBD2 (5 bases). The CDR3 is made up of 16 amino acids. Trimming removed 3 bases at V and 4 bases at J, with 15 bases between. Germline-derived CDR1 and CDR2 are SGHDN and FVKESK. The CDR3 nucleotides are TGTGCCAGCAGCCACAAGGGTCCTAGCCCCACCGGGGAGCTGTTTTTT. Translation gives CASSHKGPSPTGELFF.

This chain uses TRBV13 with TRBJ2-7; 7 positions agree with TRBD1. The V and J ends lost 8 bases and 2 bases, in that order; junction bases with no gene match: 12. The CDR3 is 15 residues long. CDR1 is PRHDT, CDR2 FYEKMQ, per germline (reference sequence). CDR3 amino acids: CASGNMGDRPYEQYF. DNA for the CDR3: TGTGCCAGCGGAAATATGGGGGACAGACCCTACGAGCAGTACTTC. The whole variable domain, filled in from reference TRBV13 and TRBJ2-7, reads AAGVIQSPRHLIKEKRETATLKCYPIPRHDTVYWYQQGPGQDPQFLISFYEKMQSDKGSIPDRFSAQQFSDYHSELNMSSLELGDSALYFCASGNMGDRPYEQYFGPGTRLTVT.

The CDR3 region has the DNA TGCGCCAGCAGCTCTGGACAGACCCCGTTTTACGAGCAGTACTTC. It codes for CASSSGQTPFYEQYF. This chain uses TRBV5-1 with TRBJ2-7; maybe TRBD1 (6 bases). The length of the CDR3 is 15 residues. Germline lookup yields CDR1 SGHRS and CDR2 YFSETQ. V shed 3 bases and J shed 4 bases, with 17 bases lying between them.

Only one count was recorded for this clone. The chain carries TRBV19 and TRBJ2-3, with TRBD1 matching over 7 bases. V gave up 5 bases and J gave up 1 base; unmatched junction bases: 3. CDR3 length: 14 residues. Germline V lookup: CDR1 LNHDA, CDR2 SQIVND (reference sequence). As DNA, the CDR3 is TGTGCCAGTAGTTTAGGACAGGGCACAGATACGCAGTATTTT. Its translation is CASSLGQGTDTQYF. The full variable domain, in which reference TRBV19 and TRBJ2-3 provide the parts outside the CDR3, is DGGITQSPKYLFRKEGQNVTLSCEQNLNHDAMYWYRQDPGQGLRLIYYSQIVNDFQKGDIAEGYSVSREKKESFPLTVTSAQKNPTAFYLCASSLGQGTDTQYFGPGTRLTVL.

DNA of the CDR3: TGTGCCATCGAGCGGGGGGCGAGGAACACCGGGGAGCTGTTTTTT. Its translation is CAIERGARNTGELFF. The chain joins TRBV9 to TRBJ2-2; 9 nucleotides agree with TRBD2. This CDR3 has 15 amino acids. Germline CDR1 is SGDLS and CDR2 is YYNGEE. Trimming at V came to 9 bases and at J to 1 base, leaving 7 bases not matched to a gene.

The V and J genes are TRBV10-1 and TRBJ2-5, with TRBD1 as a possible D gene (5 bases). V lost 3 bases, J lost 5 bases, and 10 bases lay in between. Germline assignment: CDR1 WNHNN and CDR2 SYGVQD (reference sequence). The CDR3 is 13 residues long. CDR3 sequence reads: CASSDQGEETQYF. The CDR3 coding sequence is TGCGCCAGCAGTGACCAGGGTGAGGAGACCCAGTACTTC.

The chain recombines TRBV9 with TRBJ2-6; tentative D call: TRBD1 (6 bases). This CDR3 is 19 amino acids long. The ends were cut back, 2 bases at V and 0 bases at J, with 18 bases in the middle. CDR1 and CDR2 (germline): SGDLS, YYNGEE. The CDR3 DNA reads as TGTGCCAGCAGCGTCACAACAGGGCGCCTGACCTCTGGGGCCAACGTCCTGACTTTC. This sequence encodes CASSVTTGRLTSGANVLTF.

The V gene is TRBV4-1, the J gene TRBJ2-1; weak D call: TRBD2 (5 bases). Germline V gene lookup returns CDR1 MGHRA and CDR2 YSYEKL. The CDR3 is 17 amino acids. V was clipped by 3 bases and J by 0 bases, with 15 bases between them. CDR3 nucleotides: TGCGCCAGCAGCCAGCCAGCGGCTCCAGACTCCTACAATGAGCAGTTCTTC. It codes for CASSQPAAPDSYNEQFF.

This sequence joins TRBV6-5 and TRBJ1-3, with TRBD1 identical over 10 bases. The CDR3 has 15 residues. The trim removed 6 bases at V and 2 bases at J, leaving 4 bases unmatched. CDR1 is MNHEY, CDR2 SVGAGI, per germline. The CDR3 loop reads CASRLTGGAGNTIYF. As DNA, the CDR3 is TGTGCCAGCAGGTTGACAGGGGGCGCTGGAAACACCATATATTTT.

The chain carries TRBV11-3 and TRBJ1-1; 8 bases are shared with TRBD1. J gave up 3 bases and V 1 base, and 7 bases lay outside the gene matches. The CDR3 is 16 residues long. The germline gives CDR1 SGHNT, CDR2 YENEEA. CDR3 nucleotide sequence: TGTGCCAGCAGCTTAGCGCCGACAGGGGCAGACACTGAAGCTTTCTTT. This sequence encodes CASSLAPTGADTEAFF.

The chain recombines TRBV11-2 with TRBJ2-7; TRBD2 matches 14 bases. The germline V gene has CDR1 SGHAT and CDR2 FQNNGV. The trim removed 6 bases at V and 8 bases at J, leaving 6 bases unmatched. The CDR3 extends over 14 amino acids. This chain's CDR3 is CASSGLAGGFQQYF. For the CDR3, the DNA is TGTGCCAGCAGTGGACTAGCGGGAGGTTTTCAGCAGTACTTC.

This clone was recorded only once. The gene calls are TRBV2 and TRBJ1-1, with 8 bases that match TRBD1. This CDR3 is 13 amino acids long. J lost 8 bases, V lost 7 bases, and 9 bases had no gene match. Looked up from germline, CDR1 is SNHLY and CDR2 is FYNNEI. CDR3 sequence: CASTLRRQGEAFF. CDR3 sequence (DNA): TGTGCCAGCACCCTACGTCGACAGGGGGAAGCTTTCTTT.

The chain joins TRBV27 to TRBJ2-1; tentative D call: TRBD2 (5 bases). The V gene lost 3 bases and the J gene lost 1 base, with 13 bases spanning the gap. This CDR3 contains 16 residues. Germline V gives CDR1 MNHEY, CDR2 SMNVEV (reference sequence). CDR3 in DNA: TGTGCCAGCAGTTTGGAGAGTCGGGGTTCCTACAATGAGCAGTTCTTC. Residues: CASSLESRGSYNEQFF.

V is TRBV5-4 and J is TRBJ1-2, with 8 bases lining up with TRBD1. Germline V gene sequence: CDR1 SGHNT, CDR2 YYREEE (reference sequence). The junction had 5 bases not matched to a gene; V was cut back by 4 bases and J by 0 bases. This CDR3 has 15 residues. CDR3 amino acids: CASSRGTGANYGYTF. The CDR3, as DNA: TGTGCCAGCAGCCGTGGGACAGGCGCTAACTATGGCTACACCTTC. The complete variable domain, with remaining parts taken from reference TRBV5-4 and TRBJ1-2, reads ETGVTQSPTHLIKTRGQQVTLRCSSQSGHNTVSWYQQALGQGPQFIFQYYREEENGRGNFPPRFSGLQFPNYSSELNVNALELDDSALYLCASSRGTGANYGYTFGSGTRLTVV.

The chain uses TRBV7-6 and TRBJ2-3, with 10 bases matching TRBD2. J gave up 1 base and V 5 bases, and 6 bases lay outside the gene matches. Per the germline V gene, CDR1 is SGHVS and CDR2 is FNYEAQ. CDR3 length: 16 amino acids. Written as DNA, the CDR3 is TGTGCCAGCAGCCCTAGACTAGCGGGCGGCACAGATACGCAGTATTTT. The encoded protein is CASSPRLAGGTDTQYF. Combining the CDR3 with reference TRBV7-6 and TRBJ2-3 gives the whole variable domain GAGVSQSPRYKVTKRGQDVALRCDPISGHVSLYWYRQALGQGPEFLTYFNYEAQQDKSGLPNDRFSAERPEGSISTLTIQRTEQRDSAMYRCASSPRLAGGTDTQYFGPGTRLTVL.

As to this clone: Other DNA variants within this sample encode the same CDR3. The chain carries TRBV6-5 and TRBJ2-7; 7 bases fit TRBD1. Trimming removed 6 bases from V and 4 bases from J; junction bases left unmatched: 3. CDR3 length equals 12 residues. CDR1 MNHEY and CDR2 SVGAGI come from the germline V gene. This CDR3 reads CASSPGGYEQYF. The CDR3 region has the DNA TGTGCCAGCAGCCCAGGGGGTTACGAGCAGTACTTC.

The rearrangement uses TRBV6-1 and TRBJ1-2; possibly TRBD1 for D (5 bases). Germline CDR1 and CDR2: MNHNS and SASEGT. V was cut by 5 bases and J by 7 bases, with 20 bases left in between. CDR3 length equals 15 residues. Here the CDR3 DNA reads TGTGCCAGCAGTTTAGACAGCCCCTTGTCGGGTGGCTACACCTTC. Protein sequence: CASSLDSPLSGGYTF.

V usage is TRBV6-5 and J usage is TRBJ2-7, with 10 nucleotides matching TRBD1. This CDR3 has 14 amino acids. With 6 bases clipped from V and 0 bases from J, the junction kept 2 bases outside the gene matches. Germline CDR1 reads MNHEY; CDR2 reads SVGAGI. The DNA for the CDR3 is TGTGCCAGCAGACGGGACAGGGGCTCCTACGAGCAGTACTTC. Translating gives CASRRDRGSYEQYF.

This chain links TRBV6-5 with TRBJ1-1, with TRBD1 as a possible D gene (5 bases). The CDR3 runs 13 residues. Germline values: CDR1 MNHEY, CDR2 SVGAGI. Deletions cut 3 bases from V and 4 bases from J, with 9 bases between. The CDR3 loop reads CASSYSGGTEAFF. The CDR3 nucleotides read TGTGCCAGCAGTTATTCCGGGGGCACTGAAGCTTTCTTT.

The count of this clone is one. The chain carries TRBV5-6 and TRBJ1-2, with D possibly TRBD1 on 5 matching bases. Trimming shortened V by 3 bases and J by 4 bases, and 13 bases separated the two germline ends. CDR3 length: 14 amino acids. Per germline, CDR1 SGHDT and CDR2 YYEEEE. In DNA, the CDR3 is TGTGCCAGCAGCTCTGACGTGGGGGGCTATGGCTACACCTTC. Its translation is CASSSDVGGYGYTF.

The genes are TRBV4-1 and TRBJ1-1, with D tentatively TRBD1 (5 bases). Trimming stripped 3 bases from V and 5 bases from J, with 16 bases between. The germline V gene has CDR1 MGHRA and CDR2 YSYEKL. The CDR3 covers 15 residues. CDR3 sequence: CASSHAAQGGTEAFF. CDR3 sequence (DNA): TGCGCCAGCAGCCATGCTGCGCAGGGTGGGACTGAAGCTTTCTTT.

The chain uses TRBV14 and TRBJ1-2; 8 bases fit TRBD1. The CDR3 is 14 residues long. The germline V gene encodes CDR1 SGHDN and CDR2 FVKESK. The V gene end was trimmed by 4 bases and the J gene end by 2 bases; junction bases not matched to a gene: 3. The DNA of the CDR3 is TGTGCCAGCAGCCCAGGACAGGGAAACTATGGCTACACCTTC. Translating gives CASSPGQGNYGYTF.

This rearrangement joins TRBV7-6 to TRBJ2-1; D may be TRBD2 (6 bases). CDR3 length: 15 amino acids. Germline assignment: CDR1 SGHVS and CDR2 FNYEAQ. Between the trimmed V and J ends, which lost 1 base and 4 bases, there was a span of 11 bases. CDR3 nucleotide sequence: TGTGCCAGCAGCTTAGGCGGGGTGGGGTACAATGAGCAGTTCTTC. It translates to CASSLGGVGYNEQFF. The full variable domain, rest sourced from reference TRBV7-6 and TRBJ2-1, is GAGVSQSPRYKVTKRGQDVALRCDPISGHVSLYWYRQALGQGPEFLTYFNYEAQQDKSGLPNDRFSAERPEGSISTLTIQRTEQRDSAMYRCASSLGGVGYNEQFFGPGTRLTVL.